This TCR beta chain was identified in a study of molecular identifiers for immune sequencing clone quantification. Whole-study findings and limits: It was shown that clones above 20 RNA copies held over 99% of effector molecules, but under 1% in naive cells.

Previously published methods and listed TCR primers were used for the bulk TCR libraries. From the PCR reads, TCRdb called clonotypes with MiXCR, one entry per CDR3 protein. The sample shows more than 450,000 distinct CDR3 sequences, 20% to 25% of them seen only once. Many counts were recorded for this clonotype. Its target is unknown. This CDR3 spans 15 amino acids. V shed 5 bases, J shed 5 bases, and the junction held 6 bases outside the gene matches. The germline CDR1 and CDR2 sequences are SGHTA and FQGNSA. What was sequenced was naive CD8+ T cells from blood, with Jurkat cell RNA spiked in. This sample's subset: FACS-sorted CD8+CD4-CCR7+CD45RA+ naive T cells. This TCR was sampled from a human donor in good health. Some libraries in this study had Jurkat cell RNA spiked in. The chain carries TRBV7-2 and TRBJ2-3; 11 nucleotides match TRBD2. The CDR3 sequence is CASSILAGGVDTQYF. CDR3 coding DNA: TGTGCCAGCAGCATCTTAGCGGGGGGGGTAGATACGCAGTATTTT.